The clone carrying this TCR beta chain was seen at least ten times. Its target is not known. These data come from a study of Graves' ophthalmopathy and Graves' hyperthyroidism. About the research overall: No treatment had been given when peripheral blood was collected at initial diagnosis.

V was clipped by 6 bases and J by 6 bases, with 18 bases between them. Germline CDR1 SNHLY, CDR2 FYNNEI. This CDR3 contains 14 residues. Using RNA transcripts, the TCR beta CDR3 regions were amplified. Following a first-round RT-PCR that used HTBI primers, a second-round multiplex PCR was carried out. Via MiXCR, TCRdb re-called the multiplex PCR reads, giving one row per CDR3 protein. The sample has around 470,000 distinct CDR3 sequences; over 13% are singletons. Notes on the study in general: The model's prediction of ophthalmopathy progression had 65% to 71% sensitivity and roughly 77% specificity.

Diagnosis relied on clinical symptoms, serum thyroxine, TRAb, thyroid ultrasound and orbital computed tomography. This receptor was obtained from a woman in her 30s with Graves' ophthalmopathy. The chain employs TRBV2 and TRBJ2-7, with a tentative D call TRBD1 (6 bases). Specimen: blood. In DNA form, the CDR3 reads TGTGCCAGCAGCAGAAACACACGAGGGGGCGAGCAGTACTTC. Protein product: CASSRNTRGGEQYF.